The source of this TCR beta chain is a study of cytomegalovirus exposure and HLA in healthy donors. Findings and caveats of the study: Highest at DRB1 and lowest at HLA-C, TCR association rates differed among HLA loci in a later analysis.

Primers for the PCR totalled 60 Vbeta and 13 Jbeta. Authors' analysis steps: Later, tens of millions of unique TCR beta chains were counted in an analysis, and some 11 million of them were shared. Data came from immunoSEQ multiplex PCR; TCRdb stores just in-frame clones and leaves some out. Clone size and V and J calls were adopted from that table, with D and trimming inferred from the DNA. This sample yields 200,000 or so clones, of which less than 85% are seen a single time; roughly 0.22% belongs to the top ten. As for this clone: Its antigen is unidentified.

The receptor's source is a girl between 2 and 10 years old in good health and CMV-seronegative. The specimen sequenced was PBMCs.

The CDR3: CASSLAGTGVEKLFF. The DNA of the CDR3 is TGCGCCAGCAGCTTGGCCGGGACAGGGGTGGAAAAACTGTTTTTT. The V gene is TRBV5-1, the J gene TRBJ1-4; 10 nucleotides agree with TRBD1. The CDR3 contains 15 residues. Germline CDR1 is SGHRS and CDR2 is YFSETQ. V was clipped by 0 bases and J by 8 bases; unmatched bases: 4.